The rows below give T cell receptor beta chains drawn from one sample of a study of tumor-infiltrating lymphocytes in primary liver carcinoma. A single record per CDR3 protein comes from TCRdb applying MiXCR to the multiplex PCR reads. Found here are 150,000 to 200,000 distinct CDR3 sequences, just under 85% of them singletons; the top ten hold about a sixth. Sequenced input: tumor tissue from primary liver carcinoma. The receptors were sampled from a man aged 35 to 55 with primary liver carcinoma and hepatitis B virus infection. The CDR3 runs from the conserved cysteine through the conserved F or W. Fields, in order: J gene, D gene, clone size, V gene, CDR3 protein, CDR3 DNA. D genes are given only for firm matches. Expanded clones get a size class; other rows say once, few or many, or leave the size out.

J gene: TRBJ1-1
D gene: NA
clone size: NA
V gene: TRBV4-3
CDR3 protein: CASSQGGNTEALF
CDR3 DNA: TGCGCCAGTAGCCAAGGGGGGAACACTGAGGCTTTATTT

J gene: TRBJ2-1
D gene: TRBD1
clone size: NA
V gene: TRBV6-2/TRBV6-3
CDR3 protein: CASCLLDRGYNEQLF
CDR3 DNA: TGTGCCAGCTGCTTACTCGACAGGGGCTACAATGAGCAGCTCTTC

J gene: TRBJ2-2
D gene: NA
clone size: NA
V gene: TRBV11-2
CDR3 protein: CASSYVRGKTGELFF
CDR3 DNA: TGTGCCAGCAGCTATGTCCGGGGGAAGACCGGGGAGCTGTTCTTT

J gene: TRBJ2-1
D gene: NA
clone size: NA
V gene: TRBV12-3/TRBV12-4
CDR3 protein: CVSQLGGCNEQFF
CDR3 DNA: TGTGTCAGCCAACTTGGCGGATGCAATGAGCAGTTCTTC

J gene: TRBJ2-2
D gene: TRBD2
clone size: few
V gene: TRBV13
CDR3 protein: CVSSLRLAGGPGELFF
CDR3 DNA: TGTGTCAGCAGCTTAAGACTTGCGGGAGGACCCGGGGAGCTGTTTTTT

J gene: TRBJ2-1
D gene: NA
clone size: NA
V gene: TRBV12-3/TRBV12-4
CDR3 protein: CAGTLGQSNEQFF
CDR3 DNA: TGTGCCGGCACTCTCGGACAGAGCAATGAGCAGTTCTTC

J gene: TRBJ2-6
D gene: NA
clone size: NA
V gene: TRBV15
CDR3 protein: CAISRDRSGANVLTF
CDR3 DNA: TGTGCCATCAGCAGAGACAGGTCTGGGGCCAACGTCCTGACTTTC

J gene: TRBJ2-1
D gene: NA
clone size: NA
V gene: TRBV7-9
CDR3 protein: CASSIPRVARLNEQFF
CDR3 DNA: TGTGCCAGCAGCATCCCCAGGGTAGCGCGGTTGAATGAGCAGTTCTTC

J gene: TRBJ2-7
D gene: NA
clone size: NA
V gene: TRBV6-2/TRBV6-3
CDR3 protein: CASSYTTDAEGGGYEQYF
CDR3 DNA: TGTGCCAGCAGTTACACTACTGACGCGGAGGGAGGCGGGTACGAGCAGTACTTC

J gene: TRBJ2-1
D gene: TRBD2
clone size: NA
V gene: TRBV5-6
CDR3 protein: CASSRGLTGVLTYNEKFF
CDR3 DNA: TGTGCCAGCAGCCGGGGACTAACGGGAGTTTTGACCTACAATGAGAAGTTCTTC

J gene: TRBJ2-7
D gene: TRBD1
clone size: NA
V gene: TRBV11-3
CDR3 protein: CATRQGLTFYEQYF
CDR3 DNA: TGTGCCACTCGACAGGGGTTGACTTTCTATGAGCAGTACTTC

J gene: TRBJ1-1
D gene: NA
clone size: NA
V gene: TRBV29-1
CDR3 protein: CSVNSAGSYTETFF
CDR3 DNA: TGCAGCGTTAATTCGGCAGGGAGTTATACTGAAACTTTCTTT

J gene: TRBJ2-2
D gene: TRBD2
clone size: NA
V gene: TRBV29-1
CDR3 protein: CSVGTRAANTGELSF
CDR3 DNA: TGCAGCGTTGGGACTAGAGCGGCGAACACCGGGGAGCTATCTTTT

J gene: TRBJ1-5
D gene: TRBD1
clone size: once
V gene: TRBV6-2/TRBV6-3
CDR3 protein: CASSSDRVNQSQHF
CDR3 DNA: TGTGCCAGCAGCTCTGACAGGGTCAATCAGTCCCAGCATTTT

J gene: TRBJ2-1
D gene: NA
clone size: NA
V gene: TRBV29-1
CDR3 protein: CGDARDFTREQFF
CDR3 DNA: TGCGGTGACGCCCGGGACTTCACGAGGGAGCAGTTCTTC

J gene: TRBJ2-7
D gene: NA
clone size: NA
V gene: TRBV6-6
CDR3 protein: CVSSSSLNQGPRDEQYF
CDR3 DNA: TGTGTCAGCAGTTCCTCATTGAACCAGGGGCCTAGGGACGAGCAGTACTTC

J gene: TRBJ2-7
D gene: TRBD2
clone size: NA
V gene: TRBV4-3
CDR3 protein: CTSSQKPGGEQYF
CDR3 DNA: TGCACCAGCAGCCAAAAGCCGGGGGGCGAGCAGTACTTC

J gene: TRBJ2-1
D gene: NA
clone size: NA
V gene: TRBV6-2/TRBV6-3
CDR3 protein: CASSYRDSYNEHFF
CDR3 DNA: TGTGCCAGCAGTTACCGTGACTCCTACAATGAGCATTTCTTC

J gene: TRBJ2-1
D gene: NA
clone size: NA
V gene: TRBV11-2
CDR3 protein: CASTPDGSYNDQFF
CDR3 DNA: TGTGCCAGCACCCCCGATGGCAGTTACAATGACCAGTTCTTC

J gene: TRBJ2-3
D gene: TRBD1
clone size: NA
V gene: TRBV7-9
CDR3 protein: CASILDRDGVDTQYF
CDR3 DNA: TGTGCCAGCATCTTGGACAGGGACGGGGTAGATACGCAGTATTTT

J gene: TRBJ1-6
D gene: TRBD1
clone size: NA
V gene: TRBV5-5
CDR3 protein: CASSPIGTGVSPLHF
CDR3 DNA: TGTGCCAGCAGCCCTATCGGGACAGGTGTTTCACCCCTCCACTTT

J gene: TRBJ2-3
D gene: TRBD1
clone size: NA
V gene: TRBV7-9
CDR3 protein: CVSSSDRDEADTQYF
CDR3 DNA: TGTGTCAGCAGCTCGGACAGGGACGAAGCAGATACGCAGTATTTT

J gene: TRBJ2-1
D gene: NA
clone size: NA
V gene: TRBV14
CDR3 protein: CVSNAVAGWVNNEQFF
CDR3 DNA: TGTGTCAGCAATGCCGTAGCTGGATGGGTAAACAATGAACAGTTCTTC

J gene: TRBJ2-2
D gene: TRBD1
clone size: few
V gene: TRBV30
CDR3 protein: CAWSTDRVAGELFF
CDR3 DNA: TGTGCCTGGAGTACCGACAGGGTAGCCGGGGAGCTGTTTTTT

J gene: TRBJ2-3
D gene: NA
clone size: NA
V gene: TRBV12-3/TRBV12-4
CDR3 protein: CASSLDSISGRAQYF
CDR3 DNA: TGTGCCAGCAGTTTAGATTCCATCAGCGGGCGCGCGCAGTATTTT

J gene: TRBJ2-7
D gene: TRBD1
clone size: once
V gene: TRBV5-4
CDR3 protein: CASNGQGPYEDYF
CDR3 DNA: TGCGCCAGCAACGGACAGGGCCCCTACGAGGACTACTTC

J gene: TRBJ2-1
D gene: NA
clone size: NA
V gene: TRBV11-3
CDR3 protein: CASSLNANDQLF
CDR3 DNA: TGTGCCAGCAGCTTAAATGCCAATGACCAGTTATTT

J gene: TRBJ2-1
D gene: NA
clone size: NA
V gene: TRBV5-1
CDR3 protein: CARSLELQPNEQFF
CDR3 DNA: TGCGCCAGGAGCTTGGAACTCCAGCCCAATGAGCAGTTCTTC

J gene: TRBJ2-5
D gene: NA
clone size: NA
V gene: TRBV29-1
CDR3 protein: CNIEFPAAQENQYF
CDR3 DNA: TGCAACATTGAATTCCCAGCCGCCCAAGAGAACCAGTACTTC

J gene: TRBJ1-1
D gene: TRBD1
clone size: NA
V gene: TRBV6-1
CDR3 protein: CGSETGWTEAFF
CDR3 DNA: TGTGGCAGCGAGACAGGGTGGACTGAAGCTTTCTTT

J gene: TRBJ1-2
D gene: NA
clone size: NA
V gene: TRBV7-9
CDR3 protein: CAHSLDDRYYGYTF
CDR3 DNA: TGTGCCCACAGCTTAGATGACCGGTACTATGGCTACACCTTC

J gene: TRBJ1-5
D gene: NA
clone size: few
V gene: TRBV19
CDR3 protein: CASSIGKNSNQPQHF
CDR3 DNA: TGTGCCAGTAGTATCGGGAAGAATAGCAATCAGCCCCAGCATTTT

J gene: TRBJ1-6
D gene: NA
clone size: NA
V gene: TRBV12-3/TRBV12-4
CDR3 protein: CASSLTGSKVPLHF
CDR3 DNA: TGTGCCAGCAGTCTCACAGGGAGCAAGGTACCCCTCCACTTT

J gene: TRBJ2-7
D gene: TRBD1
clone size: NA
V gene: TRBV25-1
CDR3 protein: CASGEGGSYEQCF
CDR3 DNA: TGTGCCAGCGGTGAAGGGGGCTCCTACGAGCAGTGCTTC

J gene: TRBJ2-7
D gene: TRBD2
clone size: NA
V gene: TRBV25-1
CDR3 protein: CASRTGLGGCPGEEYF
CDR3 DNA: TGTGCCAGCAGGACGGGACTGGGGGGGTGCCCCGGCGAGGAGTACTTC

J gene: TRBJ2-5
D gene: TRBD2
clone size: NA
V gene: TRBV11-2
CDR3 protein: CARSPSSIQGTGRETKYF
CDR3 DNA: TGTGCCAGGAGCCCTAGCTCAATCCAGGGTACTGGGCGGGAGACCAAATACTTC

J gene: TRBJ2-1
D gene: TRBD2
clone size: NA
V gene: TRBV7-9
CDR3 protein: CVSRRTSGSGFEQFF
CDR3 DNA: TGTGTCAGCAGGAGGACTAGCGGGAGTGGCTTTGAACAGTTCTTC

J gene: TRBJ2-3
D gene: TRBD2
clone size: NA
V gene: TRBV11-1
CDR3 protein: CASSFPGTSGSSDTQYF
CDR3 DNA: TGTGCCAGCAGCTTTCCCGGGACTAGCGGGAGCTCAGATACGCAGTATTTT

J gene: TRBJ2-4
D gene: TRBD2
clone size: NA
V gene: TRBV11-1
CDR3 protein: CANSFPGTSGTENNQYF
CDR3 DNA: TGTGCCAACAGCTTTCCCGGGACTAGCGGGACCGAAAACAATCAATACTTC

J gene: TRBJ2-3
D gene: TRBD2
clone size: NA
V gene: TRBV4-1
CDR3 protein: CASRQETSGSTDTQYF
CDR3 DNA: TGCGCCAGCAGGCAAGAAACTAGCGGGAGTACAGATACGCAGTATTTT

J gene: TRBJ1-2
D gene: NA
clone size: NA
V gene: TRBV6-1
CDR3 protein: CASFSVVYYVYTF
CDR3 DNA: TGTGCCAGCTTTTCGGTCGTATACTATGTCTACACCTTC

J gene: TRBJ2-1
D gene: TRBD2
clone size: NA
V gene: TRBV5-5
CDR3 protein: CASGLEGTSGGNEQFF
CDR3 DNA: TGTGCCAGCGGCTTGGAAGGGACTAGCGGGGGGAACGAGCAGTTCTTC

J gene: TRBJ2-2
D gene: NA
clone size: NA
V gene: TRBV10-2
CDR3 protein: CASSERRGRGELLF
CDR3 DNA: TGCGCCAGCAGTGAACGAAGAGGGAGAGGGGAGCTGCTTTTT

J gene: TRBJ2-2
D gene: TRBD2
clone size: many
V gene: TRBV12-3/TRBV12-4
CDR3 protein: CASSPTASGRWGELFF
CDR3 DNA: TGTGCCAGCAGTCCCACGGCTAGCGGGAGATGGGGGGAGCTGTTTTTT

J gene: TRBJ1-6
D gene: NA
clone size: NA
V gene: TRBV6-6
CDR3 protein: CASIYSIGESSPLHF
CDR3 DNA: TGTGCCAGCATTTACTCGATAGGGGAAAGTTCACCCCTCCACTTT

J gene: TRBJ1-1
D gene: NA
clone size: few
V gene: TRBV27
CDR3 protein: CASSTSRSPEAFF
CDR3 DNA: TGTGCCAGCAGTACCTCCCGTTCCCCTGAAGCTTTCTTT

J gene: TRBJ2-4
D gene: TRBD2
clone size: NA
V gene: TRBV11-1
CDR3 protein: CPDSFPGSSGTKNIQYF
CDR3 DNA: TGTCCCGACAGCTTTCCCGGGAGTAGCGGGACCAAAAACATTCAGTACTTC

J gene: TRBJ2-1
D gene: NA
clone size: NA
V gene: TRBV24-1
CDR3 protein: CATSELQGEEFF
CDR3 DNA: TGTGCCACAAGTGAACTTCAAGGCGAGGAGTTCTTC

J gene: TRBJ2-1
D gene: NA
clone size: once
V gene: TRBV6-5
CDR3 protein: CASSDEIGTQQFF
CDR3 DNA: TGTGCCAGCAGTGACGAGATAGGGACCCAGCAATTCTTC

J gene: TRBJ2-7
D gene: NA
clone size: NA
V gene: TRBV11-1
CDR3 protein: CARRGKRFYEQYF
CDR3 DNA: TGTGCCAGGAGGGGGAAGCGATTCTACGAGCAATACTTC

J gene: TRBJ2-1
D gene: TRBD2
clone size: NA
V gene: TRBV5-6
CDR3 protein: CVSSPGLAGVLTYNEQFF
CDR3 DNA: TGTGTCAGCAGCCCGGGACTAGCGGGAGTTTTGACCTACAATGAGCAGTTCTTC

J gene: TRBJ1-1
D gene: TRBD1
clone size: few
V gene: TRBV29-1
CDR3 protein: CSVKEWTGRTEAFF
CDR3 DNA: TGCAGTGTTAAAGAATGGACAGGGAGGACTGAAGCTTTCTTT

J gene: TRBJ2-4
D gene: NA
clone size: many
V gene: TRBV21-1
CDR3 protein: CASSNTVPSGRGDIQYF
CDR3 DNA: TGTGCCAGCAGCAACACGGTTCCTAGCGGGAGAGGAGACATTCAGTACTTC

J gene: TRBJ2-7
D gene: NA
clone size: NA
V gene: TRBV6-1
CDR3 protein: CATDKDSWVNERYF
CDR3 DNA: TGTGCCACGGATAAAGACTCGTGGGTCAACGAGCGCTACTTC

J gene: TRBJ1-2
D gene: NA
clone size: NA
V gene: TRBV6-1
CDR3 protein: CASSEGGLQSHGYTF
CDR3 DNA: TGTGCCAGCAGTGAGGGGGGACTCCAGAGCCATGGCTACACCTTC

J gene: TRBJ2-7
D gene: TRBD1
clone size: NA
V gene: TRBV6-6
CDR3 protein: CASTPRQGPFYEQYF
CDR3 DNA: TGTGCCAGCACTCCCCGACAGGGACCGTTCTACGAGCAGTACTTC

J gene: TRBJ2-1
D gene: NA
clone size: NA
V gene: TRBV11-2
CDR3 protein: CASIPRTSFYNEQFF
CDR3 DNA: TGTGCCAGCATCCCCCGGACTTCTTTCTACAATGAGCAGTTCTTC